These T cell receptor beta chains were read from a single sample in a study of cytomegalovirus exposure and HLA in healthy donors. The table came from immunoSEQ multiplex PCR; TCRdb's copy has only in-frame clones and leaves some out. This sample has almost 70,000 clones, with roughly 95% found just once. Input material: PBMCs. The receptors were sampled from a woman between 18 and 29 years old in good health and CMV-seropositive. CDR3s include the opening cysteine and the closing phenylalanine or tryptophan. The D gene is left open where the match is weak. Size is stated for part of the rows, as once, few or many counts, or as a class when the clone is expanded.

abundance	v_gene	d_gene	j_gene	CDR3aa	CDR3nt
.	TRBV21-1	.	TRBJ2-7	CASSRTFRQMTSGRSSPYEQYF	TGTGCCAGCAGCAGAACATTTAGACAGATGACTAGCGGGAGGTCCAGTCCCTACGAGCAGTACTTC
.	TRBV4-1	TRBD2	TRBJ2-7	CASSPAGGPHPQQYF	TGCGCCAGCAGCCCCGCGGGAGGCCCCCACCCACAGCAGTACTTC
.	TRBV7-9	.	TRBJ2-7	CASRDRDEQYF	TGTGCCAGCAGAGATCGGGACGAGCAGTACTTC
.	TRBV18	.	TRBJ2-7	CASSLKGGGSYEQYF	TGTGCCAGCTCACTCAAGGGAGGTGGGTCCTACGAGCAGTACTTC
.	TRBV4-1	TRBD1	TRBJ1-5	CASSQVVQGARQPQHF	TGCGCCAGCAGCCAAGTTGTACAGGGGGCTCGTCAGCCCCAGCATTTT
.	TRBV11-3	.	TRBJ1-5	CASSPSSDPQHF	TGTGCCAGCAGCCCTAGTTCCGATCCCCAGCATTTT
.	TRBV5-4	TRBD1	TRBJ2-2	CASSLGQGASGLNTGELFF	TGTGCCAGCAGCTTAGGACAGGGGGCGAGTGGATTGAACACCGGGGAGCTGTTTTTT
once	TRBV9	.	TRBJ2-4	CASSASGGIQYF	TGTGCCAGCAGCGCAAGCGGAGGCATTCAGTACTTC
.	TRBV19	TRBD2	TRBJ2-1	CASSIASGSWEQFF	TGTGCCAGTAGTATCGCTAGCGGGAGTTGGGAGCAGTTCTTC
.	TRBV4-1	.	TRBJ1-2	CASSQGLTGSPNYGYTF	TGCGCCAGCAGCCAAGGACTTACAGGGTCTCCAAACTATGGCTACACCTTC
medium-sized	TRBV27	TRBD2	TRBJ2-3	CASSSRLAGGTDTQYF	TGTGCCAGCAGTTCAAGACTAGCGGGAGGAACAGATACGCAGTATTTT
.	TRBV7-9	.	TRBJ2-3	CASSLQGEPTQYF	TGTGCCAGCAGCCTTCAAGGGGAACCTACGCAGTATTTT
.	TRBV18	TRBD1	TRBJ2-1	CASSPGTGNSDEQFF	TGTGCCAGCTCACCTGGGACAGGGAATTCGGATGAGCAGTTCTTC
.	TRBV27	TRBD2	TRBJ2-5	CATRTSGRARVETQYF	TGTGCCACCAGGACTAGCGGGAGGGCCAGGGTCGAGACCCAGTACTTC
.	TRBV27	.	TRBJ2-5	CASSGQQETQYF	TGTGCCAGCAGCGGTCAACAAGAGACCCAGTACTTC
.	TRBV30	TRBD2	TRBJ2-7	CAWDLAGGFTYEQYF	TGTGCCTGGGATCTAGCGGGAGGTTTTACGTACGAGCAGTACTTC
.	TRBV4-3	TRBD1	TRBJ2-7	CASSQAEQGPYEQYF	TGCGCCAGCAGCCAAGCGGAACAGGGGCCCTACGAGCAGTACTTC
few	TRBV6-6	.	TRBJ1-5	CASSYSTANQPQHF	TGTGCCAGCAGTTACTCGACAGCTAATCAGCCCCAGCATTTT
.	TRBV4-1	.	TRBJ1-2	CASSQEPGPGYGYTF	TGCGCCAGCAGCCAAGAACCAGGTCCGGGGTATGGCTACACCTTC
.	TRBV13	.	TRBJ1-2	CASSLWQGYGYTF	TGTGCCAGCAGCTTGTGGCAGGGTTATGGCTACACCTTC
.	TRBV28	TRBD1	TRBJ1-2	CASSLDRGYGYTF	TGTGCCAGCAGCTTGGACAGGGGATATGGCTACACCTTC
.	TRBV4-2	TRBD2	TRBJ2-6	CASSQDPRLAGHSGANVLTF	TGTGCCAGCAGCCAAGATCCAAGACTAGCGGGACACTCTGGGGCCAACGTCCTGACTTTC
.	TRBV4-1	TRBD2	TRBJ2-2	CASSLWGLAGNTGELFF	TGCGCCAGCTCCCTCTGGGGACTAGCGGGGAACACCGGGGAGCTGTTTTTT
few	TRBV4-2	TRBD1	TRBJ1-4	CASSPLTDRGGEKLFF	TGTGCCAGCAGCCCGCTGACTGACAGGGGGGGCGAAAAACTGTTTTTT
once	TRBV7-3	.	TRBJ2-1	CASSLRGIRNKDNEQFF	TGTGCCAGCAGCCTACGGGGGATAAGAAATAAAGACAATGAGCAGTTCTTC
.	TRBV5-1	TRBD2	TRBJ2-1	CASSLIAGGAWNEQFF	TGCGCCAGCAGCTTAATAGCGGGAGGGGCCTGGAATGAGCAGTTCTTC